The sequence of this T cell receptor (beta chain) was determined in a study of T cell repertoires in cytomegalovirus infection. Study information: TCR beta signatures that were public indicated CMV infection and matching HLA type.

CDR1 and CDR2 (germline): SGHNT, YENEEA. This CDR3 comprises 14 residues. The V and J ends lost 5 bases and 4 bases, in that order; junction bases with no gene match: 7. This clonotype turned up a few times. What it binds is unknown. Whole-study findings and limits: HLA-C-restricted, CMV-specific TCR beta clonotypes were dominant ex vivo. Carriage of CMV together with the relevant HLA was identifiable through cumulative public TCR beta family frequency.

MiXCR was run by TCRdb on the reads, yielding one entry per CDR3 protein. The repertoire has some 680,000 distinct CDR3 sequences, 35% of them found once; the top ten carry about 2.8%. The gene calls are TRBV11-3 and TRBJ1-1; 7 bases are a match to TRBD1. The source material was PBMCs. The sequence was collected from a human donor in good health (CMV status not recorded). Some clones in this sample may be carry-over from other donors' samples. The chain's CDR3 is CASSPEGASTEAFF. The CDR3 coding sequence is TGTGCCAGCAGCCCTGAGGGGGCGAGCACTGAAGCTTTCTTT.